Below are 22 T cell receptor beta chains sequenced from a single sample in a study of T cell responses to AZD1222 COVID-19 vaccine. Here immunoSEQ multiplex PCR was the method, and the copy in TCRdb shows in-frame clones only, minus some. The table has 140,000 to 150,000 clones, around 87% seen once. Sample: peripheral blood, taken on day 0 of AZD1222 vaccination. The source of these receptors is an adult in good health.

This rearrangement joins TRBV7-2 to TRBJ2-3; TRBD2 is a possible D gene (6 bases). The CDR3 covers 16 residues. V lost 4 bases and J lost 1, with 15 bases in between. Germline CDR1 is SGHTA and CDR2 is FQGNSA. The CDR3 DNA reads as TGTGCCAGCAGCTCCTCACTAGCCGCCGGCACAGATACGCAGTATTTT. The encoded protein is CASSSSLAAGTDTQYF.

The chain carries TRBV2 and TRBJ1-5, with 8 positions matching TRBD1. Per the germline V gene, CDR1 is SNHLY and CDR2 is FYNNEI. V shed 4 bases, J shed 7 bases, and the junction held 3 bases outside the gene matches. The CDR3 has 13 amino acids. CDR3 sequence reads: CASSVDRAQPQHF. For the CDR3, the DNA is TGTGCCAGCAGTGTGGACAGGGCCCAGCCCCAGCATTTT. The variable domain in full, completed from reference TRBV2 and TRBJ1-5, reads EPEVTQTPSHQVTQMGQEVILRCVPISNHLYFYWYRQILGQKVEFLVSFYNNEISEKSEIFDDQFSVERPDGSNFTLKIRSTKLEDSAMYFCASSVDRAQPQHFGDGTRLSIL.

With regard to this clone: At the DNA level, this CDR3 is encoded by other sequences in the same sample as well. The chain combines TRBV5-1 with TRBJ2-3; 7 nucleotides match TRBD2. Germline V CDR1 and CDR2: SGHRS, YFSETQ. V was pared by 2 bases and J by 2 bases, with 5 bases of the junction left unmatched. The CDR3 totals 15 residues. The CDR3 sequence: CASSLAGLNTDTQYF. In DNA, the CDR3 is TGCGCCAGCAGCTTAGCGGGACTCAACACAGATACGCAGTATTTT. Variable domain in full (rest from reference TRBV5-1 and TRBJ2-3): KAGVTQTPRYLIKTRGQQVTLSCSPISGHRSVSWYQQTPGQGLQFLFEYFSETQRNKGNFPGRFSGRQFSNSRSEMNVSTLELGDSALYLCASSLAGLNTDTQYFGPGTRLTVL.

V is TRBV7-2 and J is TRBJ2-1, with 14 nucleotides matching TRBD2. Germline CDR1 SGHTA, CDR2 FQGNSA. The CDR3 is 16 amino acids. Germline trimming cut 6 bases from V and 12 bases from J; bases unmatched to any gene: 13. Written as DNA, the CDR3 is TGTGCCAGCAGTTCCCGACTAGCGGGGGGGCCTCGGACGCAGTTCTTC. Translation: CASSSRLAGGPRTQFF.

Of note for this clone: Its ends do not fully match the called genes, so a read error is possible. The chain combines TRBV7-9 with TRBJ2-7; no firm D call. Germline lookup yields CDR1 SEHNR and CDR2 FQNEAQ (reference sequence). This CDR3 has 11 residues. The CDR3 loop is CASSLSGPVDF. Here the CDR3 DNA reads TGTGCCAGCAGCTTGAGTGGACCAGTCGACTTC.

CDR3 protein: CASSQSTAPGNTIYF. CDR3 bases: TGTGCCAGCAGCCAATCAACGGCCCCTGGAAACACCATATATTTT. This sequence joins TRBV16 and TRBJ1-3; D unresolved. Germline V CDR1 and CDR2: KGHSY, FQNENV. The V and J ends lost 0 bases and 2 bases respectively, with 8 bases between them. This CDR3 has 15 amino acids.

This chain uses TRBV29-1 with TRBJ1-2; tentative D call: TRBD1 (5 bases). V was shortened by 6 bases and J by 4 bases, with 15 bases between the two germline ends. The CDR3 sequence is 13 residues long. CDR1 and CDR2 (germline): SQVTM, ANQGSEA. CDR3 nucleotide sequence: TGCAGCGTGGACCCCCAGGGAATCTATGGCTACACCTTC. This sequence encodes CSVDPQGIYGYTF. The whole variable domain, remainder taken from reference TRBV29-1 and TRBJ1-2, is SAVISQKPSRDICQRGTSLTIQCQVDSQVTMMFWYRQQPGQSLTLIATANQGSEATYESGFVIDKFPISRPNLTFSTLTVSNMSPEDSSIYLCSVDPQGIYGYTFGSGTRLTVV.

The chain links TRBV30 to TRBJ1-4; D remains ambiguous. Germline assignment: CDR1 GTSNPN and CDR2 SVGIG (reference sequence). The V end lost 4 bases, the J end lost 0 bases, and 6 bases lay between the germline ends. The CDR3 covers 13 residues. The CDR3 is CAWTEATNEKLFF. Here the CDR3 DNA reads TGTGCCTGGACTGAAGCAACTAATGAAAAACTGTTTTTT.

This clone was recorded once. The gene calls are TRBV5-5 and TRBJ1-6, with D uncertain. Trimming shortened V by 3 bases and J by 9 bases, and 13 bases separated the two germline ends. This CDR3 is built from 14 residues. Germline V lookup: CDR1 SGHKS, CDR2 YYEKEE (reference sequence). CDR3 sequence reads: CASSSHEWASPLHF. The CDR3 DNA reads as TGTGCCAGCAGCTCCCATGAGTGGGCTTCACCCCTCCACTTT.

The J gene is TRBJ1-1, the V gene TRBV13, with a possible D match to TRBD1 (6 bases). From germline, CDR1 is PRHDT and CDR2 FYEKMQ (reference sequence). CDR3 length: 14 residues. V was trimmed by 4 bases and J by 1 base, leaving 10 bases between them. The CDR3 sequence is CASSSRQANTEAFF. Written as DNA, the CDR3 is TGTGCCAGCAGCTCTAGACAGGCGAACACTGAAGCTTTCTTT. Combining the CDR3 with reference TRBV13 and TRBJ1-1 gives the whole variable domain AAGVIQSPRHLIKEKRETATLKCYPIPRHDTVYWYQQGPGQDPQFLISFYEKMQSDKGSIPDRFSAQQFSDYHSELNMSSLELGDSALYFCASSSRQANTEAFFGQGTRLTVV.

The chain links TRBV4-1 to TRBJ1-3; D possibly corresponds to TRBD1 (5 bases). Germline V lookup: CDR1 MGHRA, CDR2 YSYEKL. The CDR3 covers 16 residues. Trimming cost V 4 bases and J 2 bases, with 15 bases left between them. CDR3 sequence reads: CASSLSGGLTGNTIYF. The CDR3 DNA follows: TGCGCCAGCAGCCTCAGCGGGGGTTTGACTGGAAACACCATATATTTT.

The chain links TRBV6-5 to TRBJ1-2, with D possibly matching TRBD1 (6 bases). V lost 0 bases and J 7 bases, leaving 18 bases between the germline ends. The germline gives CDR1 MNHEY, CDR2 SVGAGI. This CDR3 region has 16 residues. The CDR3 loop reads CASSYSGSSRGPGYTF. Here the CDR3 DNA reads TGTGCCAGCAGTTACTCGGGGAGTAGCAGGGGCCCTGGCTACACCTTC.

V is TRBV5-1 and J is TRBJ2-1, with D unresolved. The length of the CDR3 is 13 residues. V lost 5 bases, J lost 4 bases, and 10 bases lay in between. Per germline, CDR1 SGHRS and CDR2 YFSETQ. The CDR3 sequence is CASRFDLYNEQFF. The CDR3 region has the DNA TGCGCCAGCAGGTTTGACTTATACAATGAGCAGTTCTTC. The full variable domain, with the rest looked up from reference TRBV5-1 and TRBJ2-1, is KAGVTQTPRYLIKTRGQQVTLSCSPISGHRSVSWYQQTPGQGLQFLFEYFSETQRNKGNFPGRFSGRQFSNSRSEMNVSTLELGDSALYLCASRFDLYNEQFFGPGTRLTVL.

The rearrangement links TRBV28 to TRBJ1-4; maybe TRBD1 (5 bases). Germline lookup yields CDR1 MDHEN and CDR2 SYDVKM. The CDR3 has 14 residues. Trimming left V 3 bases short and J 8 bases short, with 13 bases between. The CDR3 is CASSLLAGREKLFF. The CDR3 bases are TGTGCCAGCAGTTTGTTGGCAGGGAGAGAAAAACTGTTTTTT. Full variable domain (rest looked up from reference TRBV28 and TRBJ1-4): DVKVTQSSRYLVKRTGEKVFLECVQDMDHENMFWYRQDPGLGLRLIYFSYDVKMKEKGDIPEGYSVSREKKERFSLILESASTNQTSMYLCASSLLAGREKLFFGSGTQLSVL.

The chain recombines TRBV7-2 with TRBJ1-6; D might be TRBD1 (5 bases). This CDR3 spans 14 amino acids. In germline, CDR1 is SGHTA, CDR2 FQGNSA. V dropped 5 bases and J dropped 10 bases, with 15 bases sitting between them. The CDR3 region has the DNA TGTGCCAGCAGCCCATTGCCCAGGGCCTCACCCCTCCACTTT. It specifies CASSPLPRASPLHF.

This clone has a handful of counts. Other DNA variants within this sample encode the same CDR3. This chain connects TRBV15 to TRBJ1-5; TRBD1 agrees at 7 bases. The CDR3 covers 15 residues. Germline values: CDR1 LNHNV, CDR2 YYDKDF (reference sequence). Trimming removed 0 bases from V and 5 bases from J; junction bases left unmatched: 4. This CDR3 is CATSRDLGGDQPQHF. DNA of the CDR3: TGTGCCACCAGCAGAGATCTAGGGGGCGATCAGCCCCAGCATTTT.

The chain employs TRBV6-5 and TRBJ1-4, with D unclear. Trimming took off 4 bases at V and 10 bases at J, with 19 bases between the two ends. In germline, CDR1 is MNHEY, CDR2 SVGAGI. The CDR3 is made up of 15 amino acids. The CDR3 loop is CASSSPASASGKLFF. In nucleotides, the CDR3 is TGTGCCAGCAGTTCCCCAGCAAGCGCTTCTGGAAAACTGTTTTTT.

V usage is TRBV20-1 and J usage is TRBJ1-5; TRBD1 matches 8 bases. The CDR3 sequence is 15 residues long. Trimming took 3 bases from V and 1 from J; bases not matched to a gene: 5. The germline V gene encodes CDR1 DFQATT and CDR2 SNEGSKA (reference sequence). The CDR3 DNA sequence: TGCAGTGCTAGTCTGCAGGGGGCGAGCAATCAGCCCCAGCATTTT. This gives the protein CSASLQGASNQPQHF.

The chain has TRBV14 and TRBJ1-6; D is uncertain. Trimming shortened V by 1 base and J by 3 bases, and 7 bases separated the two germline ends. Germline V CDR1 and CDR2: SGHDN, FVKESK. This CDR3 has 15 residues. CDR3 region: CASSQAQGYNSPLHF. The DNA for the CDR3 is TGTGCCAGCAGCCAAGCCCAAGGCTATAATTCACCCCTCCACTTT.

V and J are TRBV5-5 and TRBJ1-5, with a weak D call TRBD1 (6 bases). This CDR3 has 17 amino acids. V lost 4 bases, J lost 2 bases, and 19 bases lay in between. Germline loops: CDR1 SGHKS, CDR2 YYEKEE (reference sequence). Here the CDR3 DNA reads TGTGCCAGCAGCCCTAACCCCCCGGACAGCCGCAATCAGCCCCAGCATTTT. Its translation is CASSPNPPDSRNQPQHF.

The count of this clone is one. This chain connects TRBV13 to TRBJ2-3; the D is unclear. V lost 3 bases, J lost 6 bases, and 13 bases lay in between. The CDR3 contains 14 residues. Germline assignment: CDR1 PRHDT and CDR2 FYEKMQ (reference sequence). CDR3 nucleotides: TGTGCCAGCAGCTTCGGACCAAAGGGTGATACGCAGTATTTT. Amino acids: CASSFGPKGDTQYF.

The V gene is TRBV3-1 (or the pseudogene TRBV3-2), the J gene TRBJ2-5, with D possibly being TRBD2 (5 bases). Germline V gene lookup returns CDR1 LGHDT and CDR2 YNNKEL (reference sequence). Trimming stripped 0 bases from V and 5 bases from J, with 13 bases between. The CDR3 sequence is 15 residues long. The CDR3 nucleotides are TGTGCCAGCAGCCAAGATCCCCTAGCCGCGGAGACCCAGTACTTC. Translated, it gives CASSQDPLAAETQYF.